These 10 T cell receptor beta chains were all obtained from the same sample, sequenced in a study of blood T cell repertoires in COVID-19. Assay: immunoSEQ multiplex PCR; the TCRdb copy retains only in-frame clones and omits some. Here the sample spans 40,000 to 60,000 clones, 65% to 90% being singletons. The sample taken for sequencing was peripheral blood. The source is a human donor in a cohort sampled during active COVID-19.

This chain connects TRBV28 to TRBJ2-7; a weak D match, TRBD1 (7 bases). The CDR3 runs 15 residues. Between the trimmed V and J ends, which lost 6 bases and 1 base, there was a span of 16 bases. Germline loops: CDR1 MDHEN, CDR2 SYDVKM. This CDR3 reads CASRMGGQTSYEQYF. The CDR3 DNA reads TGTGCCAGCAGAATGGGGGGACAGACTTCCTACGAGCAGTACTTC.

The V and J genes are TRBV21-1 and TRBJ2-7; TRBD2 reflects the table's D call only, with no check against the DNA. TRBV21-1 is listed as a pseudogene. The CDR3 totals 16 residues. CDR3 region: CASSKEPGEDSYEQYF. In nucleotides, the CDR3 is TGTGCCAGCAGCAAAGAACCGGGGGAGGACTCCTACGAGCAGTACTTC.

The V and J genes are TRBV5-6 and TRBJ2-1; D is possibly TRBD1 (6 bases). Germline V gene sequence: CDR1 SGHDT, CDR2 YYEEEE. V was cut by 3 bases and J by 5 bases, with 18 bases left in between. There are 16 residues in the CDR3. CDR3 residues: CASSSWGTGLNNEQFF. The CDR3 region has the DNA TGTGCCAGCAGCTCCTGGGGAACAGGGCTGAACAATGAGCAGTTCTTC.

The V gene is TRBV19, the J gene TRBJ2-1, with a possible D match to TRBD2 (5 bases). The V and J ends lost 7 bases and 2 bases respectively, with 12 bases between them. Germline CDR1 is LNHDA and CDR2 is SQIVND (reference sequence). The CDR3 is made up of 14 amino acids. CDR3 protein: CASKEAATYNEQFF. CDR3 in DNA: TGTGCCAGTAAGGAGGCAGCTACCTACAATGAGCAGTTCTTC.

V usage is TRBV9 and J usage is TRBJ2-7; 10 bases align to TRBD1. Trimming cost V 0 bases and J 0 bases; bases outside gene matches: 0. Germline V gene lookup returns CDR1 SGDLS and CDR2 YYNGEE. This CDR3 has 15 amino acids. The CDR3 loop is CASSVGTGGSYEQYF. CDR3 nucleotides: TGTGCCAGCAGCGTAGGGACAGGGGGCTCCTACGAGCAGTACTTC.

V is TRBV5-1 and J is TRBJ2-1; 10 bases agree with TRBD2. J lost 3 bases, V lost 4 bases, and 1 base had no gene match. The germline gives CDR1 SGHRS, CDR2 YFSETQ. The CDR3 contains 14 residues. CDR3 DNA: TGCGCCAGCAGCGGACTAGCGGTCTACAATGAGCAGTTCTTC. Translating it yields CASSGLAVYNEQFF.

This clone was detected many times. The rearrangement joins TRBV11-3 to TRBJ1-3; no definite D call. The V gene's germline CDR1 is SGHNT and CDR2 YENEEA. The germline V and J ends were trimmed by 1 base and 0 bases, with 7 bases remaining between them. The CDR3 covers 15 residues. This CDR3 reads CASSLVGRSGNTIYF. CDR3 sequence (DNA): TGTGCCAGCAGCTTAGTGGGCCGCTCTGGAAACACCATATATTTT.

This sequence joins TRBV9 and TRBJ1-5; a possible D gene is TRBD1 (6 bases). The germline gives CDR1 SGDLS, CDR2 YYNGEE. The CDR3 totals 13 residues. Trimming stripped 3 bases from V and 5 bases from J, with 9 bases between. CDR3 residues: CASSAGADQPQHF. The DNA of the CDR3 is TGTGCCAGCAGCGCAGGGGCGGATCAGCCCCAGCATTTT.

This sequence joins TRBV24-1 and TRBJ2-1, with TRBD2 identical over 9 bases. Germline lookup yields CDR1 KGHDR and CDR2 SFDVKD. The CDR3 length is 16 residues. Germline trimming cut 3 bases from V and 3 bases from J; bases unmatched to any gene: 5. In nucleotides, the CDR3 is TGTGCCACCAGTGATCTTAGCGGGAGTAACTACAATGAGCAGTTCTTC. This codes for CATSDLSGSNYNEQFF.

The chain links TRBV18 to TRBJ1-5; 7 bases are a match to TRBD1. This CDR3 has 15 amino acids. V was pared by 0 bases and J by 5 bases, with 4 bases of the junction left unmatched. From germline, CDR1 is KGHSH and CDR2 LQKENI. The CDR3 DNA reads as TGTGCCAGCTCACCACCCGGGACAGCGGATCAGCCCCAGCATTTT. Translated, it gives CASSPPGTADQPQHF.